These 31 T cell receptor beta chains came from one sample sequenced in a study of cytotoxic CD8 clonotypes in ibrutinib-treated CLL. Generated by immunoSEQ multiplex PCR, the TCRdb table keeps only in-frame clones and is missing some. There are 200,000 to 250,000 clones in the sample; approximately 70% occur only once, and approximately 5.9% lies in the top ten. Sequences were derived from PBMCs, sampled after 12 months of ibrutinib treatment. The receptors stem from a human donor with chronic lymphocytic leukemia.

CDR3 in amino acids: CASSQDSVRVANTGELFF. The CDR3 nucleotides read TGTGCCAGCAGCCAAGATAGTGTCCGAGTAGCGAACACCGGGGAGCTGTTTTTT. The V gene is TRBV4-2, the J gene TRBJ2-2, with D unresolved. V lost 0 bases to trimming and J lost 0 bases, with 14 bases between them. The CDR3 spans 18 residues. Germline lookup yields CDR1 LGHNA and CDR2 YNFKEQ.

The genes are TRBV12-5 and TRBJ1-5; D remains ambiguous. Trimming took 7 bases from V and 5 from J, leaving 12 bases between them. There are 13 residues in the CDR3. Germline CDR1 LGHNT, CDR2 FRNRAP. The CDR3 DNA sequence: TGTGCTAGTGCTGGTCTGGAGGATCAGCCCCAGCATTTT. Its translation: CASAGLEDQPQHF.

The chain carries TRBV30 and TRBJ2-3; D uncertain. Trimming shortened V by 0 bases and J by 5 bases, and 3 bases separated the two germline ends. The CDR3 extends over 11 amino acids. Germline CDR1 and CDR2: GTSNPN and SVGIG (reference sequence). CDR3 coding DNA: TGTGCCTGGAGTGTAGGAGATACGCAGTATTTT. Amino acid sequence: CAWSVGDTQYF.

This rearrangement joins TRBV7-3 to TRBJ2-7, with 9 nucleotides matching TRBD1. The germline CDR1 and CDR2 sequences are SGHTA and FQGTGA. This CDR3 is built from 16 residues. V shed 6 bases and J 2 bases; nucleotides not matched to a gene: 11. DNA for the CDR3: TGTGCCAGCAGTCTGACAGGGGGAACGGTTCCCTACGAGCAGTACTTC. This translates into CASSLTGGTVPYEQYF.

The J gene is TRBJ2-3, the V gene TRBV20-1; D tentatively fits TRBD1 or TRBD2 (5 bases each). The CDR3 is 11 amino acids. Germline CDR1 reads DFQATT; CDR2 reads SNEGSKA (reference sequence). V gave up 3 bases and J gave up 13 bases, with 14 bases separating them. The CDR3 spells CSASFRDEEYF. The DNA for the CDR3 is TGCAGTGCTAGTTTTCGGGACGAGGAGTATTTT.

A few counts support this clone. The rearrangement links TRBV7-8 to TRBJ1-2; no clear D. This CDR3 has 12 residues. Trimming left V 8 bases short and J 7 bases short, with 14 bases between. Per the germline V gene, CDR1 is SGHVS and CDR2 is FQNEAQ. CDR3 region: CASYSRGGGYTF. Written as DNA, the CDR3 is TGTGCCAGCTATTCACGGGGAGGTGGCTACACCTTC.

The V call is TRBV6-5, the J call TRBJ2-7; TRBD2 matches at 10 bases. In germline, CDR1 is MNHEY, CDR2 SVGAGI. The V gene end was trimmed by 5 bases and the J gene end by 3 bases; junction bases not matched to a gene: 4. The CDR3 is 14 residues long. The CDR3 DNA reads TGTGCCAGCAGTCCATCTAGCGGGAGCTACGAGCAGTACTTC. Translated: CASSPSSGSYEQYF.

The CDR3 reads CSASGIAKNIQYF. As DNA, the CDR3 is TGCAGCGCCTCAGGAATAGCCAAAAACATTCAGTACTTC. The chain recombines TRBV29-1 with TRBJ2-4; D not certain. Germline CDR1 SQVTM, CDR2 ANQGSEA. Trimming cost V 7 bases and J 0 bases, with 10 bases left between them. The CDR3 spans 13 residues. Full variable domain (missing parts from reference TRBV29-1 and TRBJ2-4): SAVISQKPSRDICQRGTSLTIQCQVDSQVTMMFWYRQQPGQSLTLIATANQGSEATYESGFVIDKFPISRPNLTFSTLTVSNMSPEDSSIYLCSASGIAKNIQYFGAGTRLSVL.

CDR3 coding DNA: TGTGCCACCAGCGACAGGGAAGATGAAAAACTGTTTTTT. Translation: CATSDREDEKLFF. The rearrangement links TRBV15 to TRBJ1-4; 7 nucleotides align to TRBD1. The ends lost 5 bases at V and 6 bases at J; junction bases unmatched: 3. The CDR3 is made up of 13 amino acids. Germline values: CDR1 LNHNV, CDR2 YYDKDF (reference sequence).

This clone was counted between two and nine times. The chain links TRBV5-5 to TRBJ1-2; D uncertain. Germline CDR1 SGHKS, CDR2 YYEKEE (reference sequence). Between the trimmed V and J ends, which lost 1 base and 6 bases, there was a span of 7 bases. This CDR3 spans 12 amino acids. This CDR3 reads CASSLLSNGYTF. CDR3 in DNA: TGTGCCAGCAGCTTGTTGTCGAATGGCTACACCTTC.

Remarks on this clone: Other nucleotide sequences from this sample produce the same CDR3. The rearrangement links TRBV7-3 to TRBJ1-1; D remains unclear. Trimming removed 4 bases at V and 1 base at J, with 7 bases between. This CDR3 region has 13 residues. CDR1 and CDR2 from the germline V gene are SGHTA and FQGTGA. The CDR3 DNA follows: TGTGCCAGCAGCTCCCAACAGAACACTGAAGCTTTCTTT. Translated: CASSSQQNTEAFF.

The chain couples TRBV29-1 to TRBJ1-2, with a possible D match to TRBD1 (6 bases). Germline assignment: CDR1 SQVTM and CDR2 ANQGSEA. This CDR3 is 12 amino acids long. V was shortened by 1 base and J by 5 bases, with 8 bases between the two germline ends. CDR3 sequence: CSVEGRGYGYTF. DNA of the CDR3: TGCAGCGTTGAAGGCAGGGGATATGGCTACACCTTC.

The chain uses TRBV30 and TRBJ1-5; TRBD1 might be the D (5 bases). The germline gives CDR1 GTSNPN, CDR2 SVGIG (reference sequence). The V end was cut by 4 bases, the J end by 0 bases, with 13 bases between. The CDR3 consists of 15 residues. The CDR3 bases are TGTGCCTGGAAAAGGGTAGGGGATAGCAATCAGCCCCAGCATTTT. The encoded protein is CAWKRVGDSNQPQHF. The full variable domain, completed using reference TRBV30 and TRBJ1-5, is SQTIHQWPATLVQPVGSPLSLECTVEGTSNPNLYWYRQAAGRGLQLLFYSVGIGQISSEVPQNLSASRPQDRQFILSSKKLLLSDSGFYLCAWKRVGDSNQPQHFGDGTRLSIL.

This chain links TRBV18 with TRBJ1-2, with a weak D call TRBD1 (6 bases). V dropped 3 bases and J dropped 6 bases, with 20 bases sitting between them. This CDR3 has 16 residues. Germline-derived CDR1 and CDR2 are KGHSH and LQKENI. CDR3 DNA sequence: TGTGCCAGCTCACCTTCCTTGTCAGGGGTAGGGAATGGCTACACCTTC. Its translation: CASSPSLSGVGNGYTF.

This clone occurred a few times. The V call is TRBV5-1, the J call TRBJ2-3; possibly TRBD1 for D (5 bases). This CDR3 has 14 residues. The V gene's germline CDR1 is SGHRS and CDR2 YFSETQ. V shed 4 bases and J shed 6 bases, with 15 bases lying between them. Here the CDR3 reads CASSAGQGYDTQYF. The CDR3 DNA reads as TGCGCCAGCAGCGCCGGGCAGGGATACGATACGCAGTATTTT.

This clone was recorded only once. This chain uses TRBV7-2 with TRBJ2-3; D is unresolved. This CDR3 has 15 residues. Trimming removed 1 base at V and 1 base at J, with 9 bases between. Germline assignment: CDR1 SGHTA and CDR2 FQGNSA. The CDR3 spells CASSLVTVRTDTQYF. The DNA of the CDR3 is TGTGCCAGCAGCTTAGTTACGGTTCGCACAGATACGCAGTATTTT.

This rearrangement joins TRBV11-2 to TRBJ2-7; D remains unclear. V gave up 1 base and J gave up 0 bases, with 4 bases separating them. From germline, CDR1 is SGHAT and CDR2 FQNNGV. The CDR3 totals 13 residues. Here the CDR3 reads CASSLGASYEQYF. CDR3 in DNA: TGTGCCAGCAGCTTAGGCGCCTCCTACGAGCAGTACTTC. The full variable domain, rest sourced from reference TRBV11-2 and TRBJ2-7, is EAGVAQSPRYKIIEKRQSVAFWCNPISGHATLYWYQQILGQGPKLLIQFQNNGVVDDSQLPKDRFSAERLKGVDSTLKIQPAKLEDSAVYLCASSLGASYEQYFGPGTRLTVT.

This chain connects TRBV15 to TRBJ1-1; weak D call: TRBD1 (5 bases). Trimming shortened V by 1 base and J by 3 bases, and 15 bases separated the two germline ends. The germline V gene encodes CDR1 LNHNV and CDR2 YYDKDF (reference sequence). The CDR3 contains 16 residues. The CDR3 sequence: CATSRARAGFDTEAFF. CDR3 DNA sequence: TGTGCCACCAGCAGAGCGCGGGCAGGGTTTGACACTGAAGCTTTCTTT.

The V call is TRBV19, the J call TRBJ2-6; perhaps TRBD2 as D (5 bases). The CDR3 length is 15 residues. Germline CDR1 is LNHDA and CDR2 is SQIVND (reference sequence). Trimming removed 7 bases from V and 3 bases from J, with 13 bases in between. The CDR3 nucleotides are TGTGCCAGTACCCCCGGGGTACGTGGGGCCAACGTCCTGACTTTC. Protein: CASTPGVRGANVLTF.

The V gene is TRBV19, the J gene TRBJ2-5, with TRBD2 matching over 14 bases. The CDR3 extends over 15 amino acids. Germline lookup yields CDR1 LNHDA and CDR2 SQIVND (reference sequence). Losses at the gene ends were 6 bases for V and 4 bases for J; bases not matched to a gene: 4. The CDR3 nucleotides are TGTGCCAGTAGACGACTAGCGGGAGGGTTAGAGACCCAGTACTTC. Translating gives CASRRLAGGLETQYF. Full variable domain (rest looked up from reference TRBV19 and TRBJ2-5): DGGITQSPKYLFRKEGQNVTLSCEQNLNHDAMYWYRQDPGQGLRLIYYSQIVNDFQKGDIAEGYSVSREKKESFPLTVTSAQKNPTAFYLCASRRLAGGLETQYFGPGTRLLVL.

The chain employs TRBV6-5 and TRBJ2-7; 8 bases agree with TRBD1. Unmatched junction bases numbered 2, after V lost 6 bases and J lost 4 bases. In germline, CDR1 is MNHEY, CDR2 SVGAGI. The CDR3 runs to 12 residues. The CDR3 sequence: CASSRQGYEQYF. The CDR3 DNA reads as TGTGCCAGCAGCCGACAGGGGTACGAGCAGTACTTC.

The rearrangement uses TRBV19 and TRBJ1-4, with D perhaps TRBD1 (6 bases). CDR3 length: 14 amino acids. The V and J ends lost 5 bases and 7 bases respectively, with 14 bases between them. The V gene's germline CDR1 is LNHDA and CDR2 SQIVND (reference sequence). This CDR3 is CASSSGDSGEKLFF. In nucleotides, the CDR3 is TGTGCCAGTAGTTCAGGGGATTCGGGTGAAAAACTGTTTTTT.

The chain has TRBV19 and TRBJ1-6, with D uncertain. Trimming removed 4 bases at V and 7 bases at J, with 2 bases between. CDR1 and CDR2 (germline): LNHDA, SQIVND (reference sequence). The CDR3 sequence is 11 residues long. The CDR3 reads CASSRNSPLHF. The CDR3 nucleotides read TGTGCCAGTAGTAGGAATTCACCCCTCCACTTT.

The gene calls are TRBV2 and TRBJ1-1; D call uncertain. The length of the CDR3 is 13 residues. V was shortened by 6 bases and J by 1 base, with 9 bases between the two germline ends. The V gene's germline CDR1 is SNHLY and CDR2 FYNNEI. Written as DNA, the CDR3 is TGTGCCAGCAGCCCTACACAGAACACTGAAGCTTTCTTT. Its protein product is CASSPTQNTEAFF. Combining the CDR3 with reference TRBV2 and TRBJ1-1 gives the whole variable domain EPEVTQTPSHQVTQMGQEVILRCVPISNHLYFYWYRQILGQKVEFLVSFYNNEISEKSEIFDDQFSVERPDGSNFTLKIRSTKLEDSAMYFCASSPTQNTEAFFGQGTRLTVV.

This clone was picked up a small number of times. This rearrangement joins TRBV7-8 to TRBJ1-2, with D unclear. V lost 1 base and J 5 bases, leaving 5 bases between the germline ends. CDR3 length: 12 residues. Germline CDR1 and CDR2: SGHVS and FQNEAQ. For the CDR3, the DNA is TGTGCCAGCAGCTTAGAATTATATGGCTACACCTTC. It codes for CASSLELYGYTF.

The chain recombines TRBV28 with TRBJ2-7, with D maybe TRBD1 (6 bases). Germline CDR1 MDHEN, CDR2 SYDVKM. The CDR3 consists of 14 residues. Trimming shortened V by 0 bases and J by 5 bases, and 11 bases separated the two germline ends. As DNA, the CDR3 is TGTGCCAGCAGTTTATGGTCGACAGGCGACGAGCAGTACTTC. Translation gives CASSLWSTGDEQYF.

The chain is built from TRBV18 and TRBJ2-6, with D hard to call. V was cut by 1 base and J by 1 base, with 8 bases left in between. This CDR3 spans 16 amino acids. Germline V lookup: CDR1 KGHSH, CDR2 LQKENI. The CDR3 DNA reads TGTGCCAGCTCACCACGCAGAAGATCTGGGGCCAACGTCCTGACTTTC. The encoded protein is CASSPRRRSGANVLTF.

The V call is TRBV6-5, the J call TRBJ1-5; D is ambiguous. The CDR3 has 15 residues. V lost 4 bases and J lost 7, with 17 bases in between. The V gene's germline CDR1 is MNHEY and CDR2 SVGAGI. Here the CDR3 reads CASSSRPGETQPQHF. DNA of the CDR3: TGTGCCAGCAGTTCCCGCCCCGGGGAAACGCAGCCCCAGCATTTT.

The rearrangement uses TRBV4-3 and TRBJ1-1, with D perhaps matching TRBD1 (6 bases). The ends were cut back, 4 bases at V and 3 bases at J, with 9 bases in the middle. The CDR3 has 13 amino acids. Germline CDR1 LGHNA, CDR2 YSLEER. The CDR3 reads CASSRGQHTEAFF. In DNA form, the CDR3 reads TGCGCCAGCAGCCGCGGACAGCACACTGAAGCTTTCTTT.

The chain recombines TRBV6-1 with TRBJ2-1; D may be TRBD2 (5 bases). CDR1 is MNHNS and CDR2 is SASEGT in the germline V gene. This CDR3 region has 17 residues. V was cut by 1 base and J by 5 bases, with 18 bases left in between. Written as DNA, the CDR3 is TGTGCCAGCAGTGAAGAGATAGGCGGGCGAAGAGACAATGAGCAGTTCTTC. Its translation: CASSEEIGGRRDNEQFF.

This chain links TRBV6-5 with TRBJ2-5; 10 nucleotides align to TRBD1. The CDR3 contains 13 residues. The germline gives CDR1 MNHEY, CDR2 SVGAGI. The junction had 7 bases not matched to a gene; V was cut back by 6 bases and J by 9 bases. The DNA of the CDR3 is TGTGCCAGCAGGAGGACAGGGGGAGGTGCCCAGTACTTC. Translation: CASRRTGGGAQYF.